The 31 T cell receptor beta chains presented below share a single source sample, sequenced in a study of blood T cell repertoires in COVID-19. Using immunoSEQ multiplex PCR, the repertoire was profiled, and TCRdb retains in-frame clones only, with some absent. The sample has 350,000 to 450,000 clones; around 83% are singletons. The sequenced sample was PBMCs or T cells enriched from blood (not recorded which). The receptors here all came from a woman aged 50 to 60 who had recovered from COVID-19.

The chain combines TRBV5-4 with TRBJ2-3; TRBD2 matches 8 bases. Germline V gene sequence: CDR1 SGHNT, CDR2 YYREEE (reference sequence). Trimming took 4 bases from V and 2 from J; bases not matched to a gene: 9. The CDR3 runs 16 residues. CDR3 sequence (DNA): TGTGCCAGCAGCCGTGAAACTAGCGGACCCACAGATACGCAGTATTTT. Its protein is CASSRETSGPTDTQYF.

This clone was seen a handful of times. The genes are TRBV30 and TRBJ1-2; a possible D gene is TRBD1 (5 bases). The CDR3 is 12 residues long. Germline V lookup: CDR1 GTSNPN, CDR2 SVGIG (reference sequence). V was pared by 7 bases and J by 4 bases, with 13 bases between. CDR3 bases: TGTGCCTCCTACTCGGGGGGCTATGGCTACACCTTC. Translation gives CASYSGGYGYTF.

This sequence joins TRBV3-1 (or the pseudogene TRBV3-2) and TRBJ1-1; D ambiguous. The CDR3 has 14 amino acids. Germline assignment: CDR1 LGHDT and CDR2 YNNKEL (reference sequence). The germline V and J ends were trimmed by 3 bases and 1 base, with 9 bases remaining between them. The CDR3 DNA is TGTGCCAGCAGCCACCCGGGGAGGAACACTGAAGCTTTCTTT. Protein sequence: CASSHPGRNTEAFF.

V and J are TRBV29-1 and TRBJ2-7, with D perhaps matching TRBD2 (7 bases). The V gene's germline CDR1 is SQVTM and CDR2 ANQGSEA. V was clipped by 6 bases and J by 6 bases, with 18 bases between them. The CDR3 is 13 amino acids. This CDR3 is CSVGGREWFEQYF. For the CDR3, the DNA is TGCAGCGTGGGGGGGCGGGAGTGGTTCGAGCAGTACTTC.

This chain links TRBV11-2 with TRBJ2-2, with 11 nucleotides matching TRBD1. V was clipped by 8 bases and J by 7 bases; unmatched bases: 12. The germline CDR1 and CDR2 sequences are SGHAT and FQNNGV. The CDR3 sequence is 16 residues long. CDR3 nucleotides: TGTGCCAGCCGGCTGGTAGGACAGGGGGCGAACGGGGAGCTGTTTTTT. Its protein product is CASRLVGQGANGELFF.

The CDR3 DNA is TGCAGCGTTGATCGAACAGGGAATGTGTATGGCTACACCTTC. Translating it yields CSVDRTGNVYGYTF. The chain carries TRBV29-1 and TRBJ1-2; possible D gene TRBD1, 6 bases. There are 14 residues in the CDR3. V lost 3 bases, J lost 5 bases, and 16 bases lay in between. CDR1 is SQVTM and CDR2 is ANQGSEA in the germline V gene.

The CDR3 DNA sequence: TGTGCCAGCATGGGGGCCGGCGGGGAGCTGTTTTTT. The encoded protein is CASMGAGGELFF. The J gene is TRBJ2-2, the V gene TRBV2, with TRBD1 as a possible D gene (6 bases). Germline assignment: CDR1 SNHLY and CDR2 FYNNEI. The V gene lost 7 bases and the J gene lost 7 bases, with 10 bases spanning the gap. The CDR3 is made up of 12 amino acids.

The chain employs TRBV7-3 and TRBJ2-3, with 8 bases fitting TRBD2. The J segment lost 5 bases and the V segment lost 2 bases, leaving 12 bases of the junction unmatched. CDR1 SGHTA and CDR2 FQGTGA come from the germline V gene. This CDR3 is built from 17 residues. CDR3 sequence (DNA): TGTGCCAGCAGCTTATGGACTAGCCGGAGCGGTGTAGATACGCAGTATTTT. This sequence encodes CASSLWTSRSGVDTQYF.

The chain has TRBV3-1 (or the pseudogene TRBV3-2) and TRBJ2-3, with a tentative D call TRBD2 (6 bases). Between the trimmed V and J ends, which lost 5 bases and 6 bases, there was a span of 12 bases. CDR3 length equals 13 residues. The germline V gene has CDR1 LGHDT and CDR2 YNNKEL (reference sequence). CDR3 sequence reads: CASSDRLDDTQYF. CDR3 nucleotide sequence: TGTGCCAGCAGCGACCGACTAGATGATACGCAGTATTTT.

This clone was counted a single time. V is TRBV29-1 and J is TRBJ1-2; TRBD1 might be the D (5 bases). Trimming left V 0 bases short and J 2 bases short, with 7 bases between. The germline V gene has CDR1 SQVTM and CDR2 ANQGSEA. This CDR3 contains 13 residues. This CDR3 is CSVEERQNYGYTF. The DNA for the CDR3 is TGCAGCGTTGAAGAGAGACAGAACTATGGCTACACCTTC.

V gene TRBV6-5 combines with J gene TRBJ1-3, with D possibly TRBD1 on 6 matching bases. This CDR3 is built from 15 residues. The V end was cut by 7 bases, the J end by 1 base, with 14 bases between. Germline CDR1 MNHEY, CDR2 SVGAGI. This chain's CDR3 is CASTLGGASGNTIYF. DNA of the CDR3: TGTGCCAGCACTCTGGGGGGGGCTTCTGGAAACACCATATATTTT.

CDR3 sequence (DNA): TGTGCCAGCAGCGTAGGGACAGGGGGCTGGGAGACCCAGTACTTC. Translated: CASSVGTGGWETQYF. V usage is TRBV5-6 and J usage is TRBJ2-5, with 12 bases aligning to TRBD1. The CDR3 is 15 amino acids. The germline V gene has CDR1 SGHDT and CDR2 YYEEEE. V shed 4 bases and J 5 bases; nucleotides not matched to a gene: 6.

This sequence joins TRBV28 and TRBJ2-1; 11 bases agree with TRBD2. The CDR3 totals 16 residues. Germline lookup yields CDR1 MDHEN and CDR2 SYDVKM. V gave up 9 bases and J gave up 7 bases; unmatched junction bases: 14. The DNA of the CDR3 is TGTGCCAGTAGTCCAACATGGACTAGCGGGTTGAATGAGCAGTTCTTC. This encodes CASSPTWTSGLNEQFF.

The chain uses TRBV9 and TRBJ1-2, with D unresolved. With 3 bases removed from V and 1 base from J, the gap between germline ends came to 7 bases. Germline CDR1 SGDLS, CDR2 YYNGEE. CDR3 length equals 13 residues. CDR3 in DNA: TGTGCCAGCAGCGCCCCAAATAACTATGGCTACACCTTC. It encodes CASSAPNNYGYTF.

The V gene is TRBV5-4, the J gene TRBJ2-5; D possibly corresponds to TRBD2 (7 bases). Germline V lookup: CDR1 SGHNT, CDR2 YYREEE (reference sequence). CDR3 length equals 15 residues. Between the trimmed V and J ends, which lost 0 bases and 5 bases, there was a span of 14 bases. CDR3 nucleotides: TGTGCCAGCAGCTTGGAAAGGGGGGGTCTGGAGACCCAGTACTTC. Amino acids: CASSLERGGLETQYF.

The V and J genes are TRBV6-5 and TRBJ1-2; D is uncertain. CDR1 and CDR2 (germline): MNHEY, SVGAGI. Deletions cut 0 bases from V and 6 bases from J, with 11 bases between. The CDR3 has 14 amino acids. The DNA for the CDR3 is TGTGCCAGCAGTTACTCGTCAGGTTTCGATGGCTACACCTTC. Translation gives CASSYSSGFDGYTF.

CDR3 coding DNA: TGTGCCAGTAGTATAGTCGACGAGGCGAACATTCAGTACTTC. Its protein product is CASSIVDEANIQYF. This chain joins TRBV19 and TRBJ2-4; D remains unclear. CDR1 and CDR2 (germline): LNHDA, SQIVND (reference sequence). This CDR3 is 14 amino acids long. V dropped 1 base and J dropped 7 bases, with 11 bases sitting between them.

The chain joins TRBV18 to TRBJ2-7; TRBD1 agrees at 9 bases. The CDR3 consists of 14 residues. The junction had 3 bases not matched to a gene; V was cut back by 4 bases and J by 2 bases. CDR1 and CDR2 from the germline V gene are KGHSH and LQKENI. The CDR3 bases are TGTGCCAGCTCACGGGGACAGGGCACCTACGAGCAGTACTTC. This codes for CASSRGQGTYEQYF.

The rearrangement links TRBV24-1 to TRBJ1-6, with 7 bases identical to TRBD1. Germline CDR1 KGHDR, CDR2 SFDVKD. V was pared by 8 bases and J by 9 bases, with 6 bases of the junction left unmatched. The CDR3 has 13 residues. The CDR3 coding sequence is TGTGCCACCATCGGGGACAGCGCTTCACCCCTCCACTTT. This translates into CATIGDSASPLHF.

This clone was picked up one time. The chain links TRBV10-3 to TRBJ1-4; D not certain. The V gene's germline CDR1 is ENHRY and CDR2 SYGVKD. The CDR3 consists of 18 residues. Trimming shortened V by 0 bases and J by 0 bases, and 14 bases separated the two germline ends. For the CDR3, the DNA is TGTGCCATCAGTGAGTCGTGGTTGACGGGAACAACTAATGAAAAACTGTTTTTT. Translating gives CAISESWLTGTTNEKLFF.

The CDR3 spells CASSQDWAGGEAFF. DNA for the CDR3: TGTGCCAGCAGCCAAGATTGGGCAGGGGGCGAAGCTTTCTTT. This rearrangement joins TRBV3-1 (or the pseudogene TRBV3-2) to TRBJ1-1, with 8 bases that match TRBD1. Germline CDR1 and CDR2: LGHDT and YNNKEL (reference sequence). Trimming took 0 bases from V and 8 from J; bases not matched to a gene: 5. The CDR3 loop spans 14 amino acids.

This sequence joins TRBV29-1 and TRBJ2-7, with 12 nucleotides matching TRBD2. The germline V gene has CDR1 SQVTM and CDR2 ANQGSEA. After removal of 4 bases from V and 2 bases from J, the junction contained 6 bases not matched to a gene. This CDR3 has 15 residues. The CDR3 sequence is CSVARLAGVTYEQYF. The CDR3, as DNA: TGCAGCGTTGCTAGACTAGCGGGGGTCACCTACGAGCAGTACTTC.

V usage is TRBV30 and J usage is TRBJ2-7; possible D gene TRBD1, 5 bases. The CDR3 covers 12 residues. The V end lost 5 bases, the J end lost 3 bases, and 11 bases lay between the germline ends. The germline V gene encodes CDR1 GTSNPN and CDR2 SVGIG (reference sequence). The CDR3 DNA reads TGTGCCTGGGGCGAGACAGACTACGAGCAGTACTTC. The encoded protein is CAWGETDYEQYF.

The chain uses TRBV7-8 and TRBJ1-2, with 10 bases matching TRBD1. Germline-derived CDR1 and CDR2 are SGHVS and FQNEAQ. CDR3 length equals 14 residues. The V gene end was trimmed by 4 bases and the J gene end by 8 bases; junction bases not matched to a gene: 7. The CDR3 coding sequence is TGTGCCAGCAGCTCAGACAGGGGGCGGGAAGGCTACACCTTC. This gives the protein CASSSDRGREGYTF.

This chain links TRBV7-2 with TRBJ2-1; a possible D gene is TRBD2 (6 bases). This CDR3 comprises 14 residues. CDR1 and CDR2 (germline): SGHTA, FQGNSA. The V end lost 1 base, the J end lost 4 bases, and 8 bases lay between the germline ends. CDR3 DNA sequence: TGTGCCAGCAGCTTAGTTGGGACTTACAATGAGCAGTTCTTC. Residues: CASSLVGTYNEQFF.

The sample holds one count of this clone. The rearrangement links TRBV30 to TRBJ1-2, with no clear D. The CDR3 has 13 residues. Germline CDR1 GTSNPN, CDR2 SVGIG (reference sequence). The V end lost 7 bases, the J end lost 6 bases, and 18 bases lay between the germline ends. The CDR3 coding sequence is TGTGCCTCAACCCCAGGTCCCGGGGATGGCTACACCTTC. Its protein product is CASTPGPGDGYTF.

This clone was detected once. The J gene is TRBJ2-2, the V gene TRBV29-1; D might be TRBD2 (6 bases). This CDR3 is built from 14 residues. Germline-derived CDR1 and CDR2 are SQVTM and ANQGSEA. Trimming removed 1 base from V and 5 bases from J, with 11 bases in between. In DNA form, the CDR3 reads TGCAGCGTTGAAGTCCAGGGAGGAACCGGGGAGCTGTTTTTT. It specifies CSVEVQGGTGELFF.

The chain combines TRBV5-6 with TRBJ2-1; possible D gene TRBD1, 5 bases. The length of the CDR3 is 15 residues. The germline V gene encodes CDR1 SGHDT and CDR2 YYEEEE. V lost 5 bases, J lost 2 bases, and 14 bases lay in between. The CDR3, as DNA: TGTGCCAGCAGTCCCTGGGGCTCGCCCTACAATGAGCAGTTCTTC. Its translation is CASSPWGSPYNEQFF.

The rearrangement joins TRBV5-1 to TRBJ2-1; 9 bases match TRBD2. The CDR3 is 17 residues long. V lost 0 bases, J lost 7 bases, and 11 bases stayed unmatched. CDR1 SGHRS and CDR2 YFSETQ come from the germline V gene. The CDR3 is CASSLEGSGRLRNEQFF. In nucleotides, the CDR3 is TGCGCCAGCAGCTTGGAGGGTAGCGGGAGATTACGGAATGAGCAGTTCTTC.

The chain joins TRBV7-2 to TRBJ1-2; D perhaps matches TRBD1 (6 bases). From germline, CDR1 is SGHTA and CDR2 FQGNSA. This CDR3 spans 16 amino acids. V was clipped by 1 base and J by 5 bases, with 17 bases between them. CDR3 sequence (DNA): TGTGCCAGCAGCTTAGACCAAAGAGGGGGAGGGTATGGCTACACCTTC. This encodes CASSLDQRGGGYGYTF.

The chain uses TRBV5-6 and TRBJ2-7; tentatively, D is TRBD2 (6 bases). Germline CDR1 and CDR2: SGHDT and YYEEEE. Trimming removed 0 bases at V and 4 bases at J, with 14 bases between. The CDR3 sequence is 15 residues long. The DNA for the CDR3 is TGTGCCAGCAGCTTGGGACGGGGGTTTTTTTACGAGCAGTACTTC. Its translation is CASSLGRGFFYEQYF.